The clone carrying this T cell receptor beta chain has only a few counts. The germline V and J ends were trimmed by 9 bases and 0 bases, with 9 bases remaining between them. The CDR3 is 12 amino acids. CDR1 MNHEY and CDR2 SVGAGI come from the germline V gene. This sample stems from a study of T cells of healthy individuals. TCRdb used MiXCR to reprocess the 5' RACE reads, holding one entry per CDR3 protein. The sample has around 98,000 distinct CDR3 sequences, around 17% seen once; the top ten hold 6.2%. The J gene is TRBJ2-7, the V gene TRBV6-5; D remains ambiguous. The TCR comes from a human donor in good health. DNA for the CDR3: TGTGCCAGTCACCAGAGCTCCTACGAGCAGTACTTC. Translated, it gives CASHQSSYEQYF.